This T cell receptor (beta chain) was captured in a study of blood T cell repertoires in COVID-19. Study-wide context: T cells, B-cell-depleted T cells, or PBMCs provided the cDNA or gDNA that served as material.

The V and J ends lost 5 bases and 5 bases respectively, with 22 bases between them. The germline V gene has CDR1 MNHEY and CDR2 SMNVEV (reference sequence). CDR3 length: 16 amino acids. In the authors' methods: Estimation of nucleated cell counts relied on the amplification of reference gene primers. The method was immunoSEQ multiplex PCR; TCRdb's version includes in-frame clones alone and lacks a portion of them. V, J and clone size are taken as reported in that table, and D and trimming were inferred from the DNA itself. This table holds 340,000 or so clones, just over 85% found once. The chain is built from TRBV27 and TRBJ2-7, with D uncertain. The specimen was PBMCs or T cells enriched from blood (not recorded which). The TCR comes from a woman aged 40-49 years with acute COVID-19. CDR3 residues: CASSPTNLGNSDEQYF. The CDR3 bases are TGTGCCAGCAGTCCCACAAATCTAGGAAATTCGGACGAGCAGTACTTC.